The rows below give T cell receptor beta chains drawn from one sample of a study of PD-L1 blockade in urothelial cancer. Sequenced by immunoSEQ multiplex PCR; TCRdb stores in-frame clones only, minus some. Among about 80,000 clones listed, around four fifths were seen once. This sample comprised PBMCs, obtained around atezolizumab (anti-PD-L1) treatment. The receptor set was obtained from a man aged 35 to 55 with urothelial cancer. CDR3s include the opening cysteine and the closing phenylalanine or tryptophan. Each record gives: CDR3 DNA, CDR3 protein, D gene, CDR3 length, J gene, V gene, clone size. A D gene is named only where the DNA matches it firmly. The size field is filled for only some rows; it gives once, few, many or a size class.

CDR3nt: TGCAGCGTTGATGTGACAGGGGGGGACGAGCAGTACTTC; CDR3aa: CSVDVTGGDEQYF; d_gene: TRBD1; len: 13; j_gene: TRBJ2-7; v_gene: TRBV29-1; abundance: once
CDR3nt: TGTGCCAGCAGCCTTCCTCGGGTAGCCGTAATGAACACCGGGGAGCTGTTTTTT; CDR3aa: CASSLPRVAVMNTGELFF; d_gene: -; len: 18; j_gene: TRBJ2-2; v_gene: TRBV11-2; abundance: -
CDR3nt: TGTGCCAGCAGTTACGCAGGGGCGCACTATGGCTACACCTTC; CDR3aa: CASSYAGAHYGYTF; d_gene: -; len: 14; j_gene: TRBJ1-2; v_gene: TRBV6-5; abundance: -
CDR3nt: TGTGCCAGCAGCGCCGAACAGGTATTGACTGAAGCTTTCTTT; CDR3aa: CASSAEQVLTEAFF; d_gene: -; len: 14; j_gene: TRBJ1-1; v_gene: TRBV9; abundance: once
CDR3nt: TGTGCCAGCAGCGTAGCTACTAGCGGGAGTAGAGAGCAGTACTTC; CDR3aa: CASSVATSGSREQYF; d_gene: TRBD2; len: 15; j_gene: TRBJ2-7; v_gene: TRBV9; abundance: -
CDR3nt: TGTGCCAGCAGCACCGGTGGCACTGAAGCTTTCTTT; CDR3aa: CASSTGGTEAFF; d_gene: -; len: 12; j_gene: TRBJ1-1; v_gene: TRBV11-3; abundance: -
CDR3nt: TGCAGCGTTGTCGAGGGTGAAAACATTCAGTACTTC; CDR3aa: CSVVEGENIQYF; d_gene: -; len: 12; j_gene: TRBJ2-4; v_gene: TRBV29-1; abundance: -
CDR3nt: TGCGCCAGCAGCACCGGAGGGCCAGTACAGTCTGAAGCTTTCTTT; CDR3aa: CASSTGGPVQSEAFF; d_gene: -; len: 15; j_gene: TRBJ1-1; v_gene: TRBV5-1; abundance: -
CDR3nt: TGCAGCGTTGTGGGGGGGGCTGAAGCTTTCTTT; CDR3aa: CSVVGGAEAFF; d_gene: -; len: 11; j_gene: TRBJ1-1; v_gene: TRBV29-1; abundance: -
CDR3nt: TGTGCCTGGAGCCTACCACGGGTGGCGGTAAGCTCCTACGAGCAGTACTTC; CDR3aa: CAWSLPRVAVSSYEQYF; d_gene: -; len: 17; j_gene: TRBJ2-7; v_gene: TRBV30; abundance: once
CDR3nt: TGTGCCAGCACCTCCGGGGGAATCACAGATACGCAGTATTTT; CDR3aa: CASTSGGITDTQYF; d_gene: -; len: 14; j_gene: TRBJ2-3; v_gene: TRBV6-6; abundance: -
CDR3nt: TGTGCCAGCAGTGCCCGGGGTAGCGGATCCTACGAGCAGTACTTC; CDR3aa: CASSARGSGSYEQYF; d_gene: -; len: 15; j_gene: TRBJ2-7; v_gene: TRBV6-6; abundance: -
CDR3nt: TGTGCCAGCAGCGAGACAGGGGAGATGGAGACCCAGTACTTC; CDR3aa: CASSETGEMETQYF; d_gene: TRBD1; len: 14; j_gene: TRBJ2-5; v_gene: TRBV11-3; abundance: -
CDR3nt: TGTGCCAGCAGCTTAGGGCAAAACTATGGCTACACCTTC; CDR3aa: CASSLGQNYGYTF; d_gene: -; len: 13; j_gene: TRBJ1-2; v_gene: TRBV7-2; abundance: -
CDR3nt: TGTGCCAGCACCGGACTAGCTGACTACAATGAGCAGTTCTTC; CDR3aa: CASTGLADYNEQFF; d_gene: TRBD2; len: 14; j_gene: TRBJ2-1; v_gene: TRBV27; abundance: -
CDR3nt: TGTGCCAGCGCCCAGGGGATGGCGGGAGCGGATACGCAGTATTTT; CDR3aa: CASAQGMAGADTQYF; d_gene: -; len: 15; j_gene: TRBJ2-3; v_gene: TRBV6-4; abundance: -
CDR3nt: TGTGCCAGTAGTACTGGGACAGGGGGCGACGAGCAGTACTTC; CDR3aa: CASSTGTGGDEQYF; d_gene: TRBD1; len: 14; j_gene: TRBJ2-7; v_gene: TRBV19; abundance: -
CDR3nt: TGTGCCAGCCAGGAGGCCGATACGCAGTATTTT; CDR3aa: CASQEADTQYF; d_gene: -; len: 11; j_gene: TRBJ2-3; v_gene: TRBV27; abundance: -
CDR3nt: TGCGCCAGCAGTAGCGGGAGCCTATACTCTGGAAACACCATATATTTT; CDR3aa: CASSSGSLYSGNTIYF; d_gene: -; len: 16; j_gene: TRBJ1-3; v_gene: TRBV5-1; abundance: -
CDR3nt: TGCAGCGTTGGGGCTGAATACTCCTACGAGCAGTACTTC; CDR3aa: CSVGAEYSYEQYF; d_gene: -; len: 13; j_gene: TRBJ2-7; v_gene: TRBV29-1; abundance: -
CDR3nt: TGCAGTGCTAGAGTGGCGGCCGAGCAGTACTTC; CDR3aa: CSARVAAEQYF; d_gene: -; len: 11; j_gene: TRBJ2-7; v_gene: TRBV20-1; abundance: -
CDR3nt: TGTGCCTGGAGTAGGACGGGGAGTGAAGCTTTCTTT; CDR3aa: CAWSRTGSEAFF; d_gene: -; len: 12; j_gene: TRBJ1-1; v_gene: TRBV30; abundance: -
CDR3nt: TGTGCCAGCAGCTTTAGTCTAGCGGGATTACCCGGGGAGCTGTTTTTT; CDR3aa: CASSFSLAGLPGELFF; d_gene: TRBD2; len: 16; j_gene: TRBJ2-2; v_gene: TRBV11-3; abundance: -
CDR3nt: TGTGCCAGCAGAACCGGACTAACTTTTGCCGGGGAGCTGTTTTTT; CDR3aa: CASRTGLTFAGELFF; d_gene: -; len: 15; j_gene: TRBJ2-2; v_gene: TRBV2; abundance: -
CDR3nt: TGTGCCAGCAGCCAAGGTGCCCGGGGCTATGGCTACACCTTC; CDR3aa: CASSQGARGYGYTF; d_gene: -; len: 14; j_gene: TRBJ1-2; v_gene: TRBV14; abundance: once
CDR3nt: TGTGCCAGCAGCTTAGAGTCAAACACTGAAGCTTTCTTT; CDR3aa: CASSLESNTEAFF; d_gene: -; len: 13; j_gene: TRBJ1-1; v_gene: TRBV11-3; abundance: -
CDR3nt: TGTGCCAGCAGCACAGGCCGCTCTGGAAACACCATATATTTT; CDR3aa: CASSTGRSGNTIYF; d_gene: -; len: 14; j_gene: TRBJ1-3; v_gene: TRBV28; abundance: -
CDR3nt: TGTGCCAGCAGCTTACAAGGGACAGGGGGCTACGAGCAGTACTTC; CDR3aa: CASSLQGTGGYEQYF; d_gene: TRBD1; len: 15; j_gene: TRBJ2-7; v_gene: TRBV11-3; abundance: few
CDR3nt: TGTGCCAGCAGCTTGTCTCAGGGGAGCTACAATGAGCAGTTCTTC; CDR3aa: CASSLSQGSYNEQFF; d_gene: -; len: 15; j_gene: TRBJ2-1; v_gene: TRBV5-4; abundance: -
CDR3nt: TGTGCCAGCTCACCACGGGTGGGAGGGAGCTCCTACAATGAGCAGTTCTTC; CDR3aa: CASSPRVGGSSYNEQFF; d_gene: TRBD2; len: 17; j_gene: TRBJ2-1; v_gene: TRBV18; abundance: -
CDR3nt: TGTGCCAGCACCCCAGGCATTCTGAGCACAGATACGCAGTATTTT; CDR3aa: CASTPGILSTDTQYF; d_gene: -; len: 15; j_gene: TRBJ2-3; v_gene: TRBV28; abundance: -
CDR3nt: TGTGCCAGCAGTGACAGTCGTATAGGCTACACCTTC; CDR3aa: CASSDSRIGYTF; d_gene: -; len: 12; j_gene: TRBJ1-2; v_gene: TRBV6-5; abundance: -